This TCR beta chain came from a study of blood T cell repertoires in COVID-19. Whole-study context: Spain, Italy and the United States supplied samples that represented acute and convalescent COVID-19.

Enrollees, roughly 18 to 89 years old, lived in about two dozen US areas. Which cohort a participant joined came from the clinical history participants gave. Recovery among Cohort 3 donors was established by two negative PCRs, clearance, or symptom resolution. The CDR3 runs to 16 residues. V was pared by 4 bases and J by 5 bases, with 10 bases of the junction left unmatched. Germline CDR1 reads SGHRS; CDR2 reads YFSETQ. Only in-frame clones appear in the TCRdb table, and some are missing; sequencing was by immunoSEQ multiplex PCR. The repertoire has 400,000 or so clones, roughly 88% of them found once; the top ten carry 0.6%.

Sequenced material: PBMCs or T cells enriched from blood (not recorded which). V usage is TRBV5-1 and J usage is TRBJ2-5; 11 positions agree with TRBD2. The TCR sequence derives from a man aged 18 to 35 who had recovered from COVID-19. CDR3 residues: CASSVSGRGVRETQYF. DNA of the CDR3: TGCGCCAGCAGCGTTAGCGGGAGGGGGGTCCGGGAGACCCAGTACTTC.